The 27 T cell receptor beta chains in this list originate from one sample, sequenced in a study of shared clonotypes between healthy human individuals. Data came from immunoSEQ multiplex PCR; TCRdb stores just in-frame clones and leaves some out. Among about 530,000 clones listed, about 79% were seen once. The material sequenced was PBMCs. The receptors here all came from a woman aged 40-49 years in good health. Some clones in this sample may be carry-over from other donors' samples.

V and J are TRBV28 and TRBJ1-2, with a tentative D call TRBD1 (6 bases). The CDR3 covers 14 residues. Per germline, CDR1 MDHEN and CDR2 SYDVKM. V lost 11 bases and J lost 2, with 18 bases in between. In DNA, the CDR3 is TGTGCCGGCCACTCGACAGGATCCAACTATGGCTACACCTTC. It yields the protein CAGHSTGSNYGYTF.

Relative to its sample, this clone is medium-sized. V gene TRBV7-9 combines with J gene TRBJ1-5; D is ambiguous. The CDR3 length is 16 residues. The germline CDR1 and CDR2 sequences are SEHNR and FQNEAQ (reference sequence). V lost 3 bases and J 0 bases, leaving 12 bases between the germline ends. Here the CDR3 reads CASSFSRSGSNQPQHF. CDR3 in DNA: TGTGCCAGCAGCTTCTCCCGGAGCGGTAGCAATCAGCCCCAGCATTTT.

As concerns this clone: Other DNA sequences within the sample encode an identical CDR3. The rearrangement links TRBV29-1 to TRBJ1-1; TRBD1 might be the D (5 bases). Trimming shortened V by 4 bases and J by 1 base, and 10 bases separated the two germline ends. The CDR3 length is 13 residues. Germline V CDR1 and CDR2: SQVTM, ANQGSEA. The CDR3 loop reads CSVGLGGNTEAFF. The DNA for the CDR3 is TGCAGCGTTGGGTTGGGGGGGAACACTGAAGCTTTCTTT. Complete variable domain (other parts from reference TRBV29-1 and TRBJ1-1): SAVISQKPSRDICQRGTSLTIQCQVDSQVTMMFWYRQQPGQSLTLIATANQGSEATYESGFVIDKFPISRPNLTFSTLTVSNMSPEDSSIYLCSVGLGGNTEAFFGQGTRLTVV.

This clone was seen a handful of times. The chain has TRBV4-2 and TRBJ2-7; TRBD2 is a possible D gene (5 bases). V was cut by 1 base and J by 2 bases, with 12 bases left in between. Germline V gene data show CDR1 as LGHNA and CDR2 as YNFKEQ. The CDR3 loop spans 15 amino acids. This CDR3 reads CASSQALQTTYEQYF. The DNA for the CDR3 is TGTGCCAGCAGCCAAGCGCTTCAGACTACCTACGAGCAGTACTTC.

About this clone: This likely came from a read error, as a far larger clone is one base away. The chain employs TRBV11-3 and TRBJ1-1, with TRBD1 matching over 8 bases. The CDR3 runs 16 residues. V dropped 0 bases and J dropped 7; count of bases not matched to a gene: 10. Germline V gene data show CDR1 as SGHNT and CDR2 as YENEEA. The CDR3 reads CASSLDGRQGANEAFF. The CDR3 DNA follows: TGTGCCAGCAGCTTAGATGGGCGGCAGGGGGCCAATGAAGCTTTCTTT. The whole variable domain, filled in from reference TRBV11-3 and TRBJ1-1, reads EAGVVQSPRYKIIEKKQPVAFWCNPISGHNTLYWYLQNLGQGPELLIRYENEEAVDDSQLPKDRFSAERLKGVDSTLKIQPAELGDSAVYLCASSLDGRQGANEAFFGQGTRLTVV.

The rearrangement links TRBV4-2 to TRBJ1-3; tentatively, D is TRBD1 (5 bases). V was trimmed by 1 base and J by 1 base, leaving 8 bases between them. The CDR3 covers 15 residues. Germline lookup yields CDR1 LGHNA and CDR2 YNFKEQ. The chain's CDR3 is CASSQGEGSGNTIYF. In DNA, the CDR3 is TGTGCCAGCAGCCAAGGGGAGGGGTCTGGAAACACCATATATTTT.

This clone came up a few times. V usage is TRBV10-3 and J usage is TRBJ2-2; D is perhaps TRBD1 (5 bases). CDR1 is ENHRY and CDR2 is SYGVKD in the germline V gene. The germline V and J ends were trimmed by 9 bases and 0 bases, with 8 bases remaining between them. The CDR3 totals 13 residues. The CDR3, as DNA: TGTGCCATTAGGACAACGAACACCGGGGAGCTGTTTTTT. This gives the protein CAIRTTNTGELFF.

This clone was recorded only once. The CDR3 protein is CASSVVTSGVTYNEQFF. The DNA of the CDR3 is TGTGCCAGCAGCGTAGTCACTAGCGGGGTTACTTACAATGAGCAGTTCTTC. The chain recombines TRBV9 with TRBJ2-1, with TRBD2 matching over 10 bases. Germline V gene lookup returns CDR1 SGDLS and CDR2 YYNGEE. The length of the CDR3 is 17 residues. V dropped 0 bases and J dropped 4; count of bases not matched to a gene: 7.

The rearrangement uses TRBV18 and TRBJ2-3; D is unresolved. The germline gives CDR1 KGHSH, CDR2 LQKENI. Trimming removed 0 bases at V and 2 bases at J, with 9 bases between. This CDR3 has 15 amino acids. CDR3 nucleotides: TGTGCCAGCTCACCACCAATCGTCCTCACAGATACGCAGTATTTT. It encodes CASSPPIVLTDTQYF.

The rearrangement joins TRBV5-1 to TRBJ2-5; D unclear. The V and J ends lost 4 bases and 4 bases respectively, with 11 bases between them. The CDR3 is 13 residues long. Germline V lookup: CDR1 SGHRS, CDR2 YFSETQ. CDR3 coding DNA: TGCGCCAGCAGCCCCGCCCCAGTAGAGACCCAGTACTTC. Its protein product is CASSPAPVETQYF.

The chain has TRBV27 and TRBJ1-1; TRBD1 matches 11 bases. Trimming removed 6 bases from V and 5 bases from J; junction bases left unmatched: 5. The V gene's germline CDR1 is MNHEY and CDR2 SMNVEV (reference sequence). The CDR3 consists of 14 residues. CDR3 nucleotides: TGTGCCAGCAGGGACTGGGACAGGGGGACTGAAGCTTTCTTT. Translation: CASRDWDRGTEAFF.

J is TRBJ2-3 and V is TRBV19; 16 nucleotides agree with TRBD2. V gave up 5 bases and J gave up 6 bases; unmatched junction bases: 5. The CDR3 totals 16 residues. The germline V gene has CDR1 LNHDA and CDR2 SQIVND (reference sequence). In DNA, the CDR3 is TGTGCCAGTAGTCCCGGGACTAGCGGGAGGGCCGATACGCAGTATTTT. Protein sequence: CASSPGTSGRADTQYF.

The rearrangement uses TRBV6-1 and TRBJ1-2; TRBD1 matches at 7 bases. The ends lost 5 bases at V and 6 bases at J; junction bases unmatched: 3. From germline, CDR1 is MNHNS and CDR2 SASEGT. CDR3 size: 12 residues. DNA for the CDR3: TGTGCCAGCAGTTATGACAGGGATGGCTACACCTTC. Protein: CASSYDRDGYTF.

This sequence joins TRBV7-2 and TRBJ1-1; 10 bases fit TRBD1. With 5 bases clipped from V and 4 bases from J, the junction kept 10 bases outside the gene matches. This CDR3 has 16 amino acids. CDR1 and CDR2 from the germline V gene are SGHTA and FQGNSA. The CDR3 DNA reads TGTGCCAGCAGCCAGGGACAGGGGAAAGTAGGCACTGAAGCTTTCTTT. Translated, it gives CASSQGQGKVGTEAFF.

The DNA of the CDR3 is TGTGCCAGCAGCTTGTTGGCTAGCGTTGGGACCCAGTACTTC. Its translation is CASSLLASVGTQYF. This chain uses TRBV5-6 with TRBJ2-5; tentatively, D is TRBD2 (6 bases). Germline V lookup: CDR1 SGHDT, CDR2 YYEEEE. CDR3 length: 14 amino acids. The ends were cut back, 1 base at V and 7 bases at J, with 14 bases in the middle.

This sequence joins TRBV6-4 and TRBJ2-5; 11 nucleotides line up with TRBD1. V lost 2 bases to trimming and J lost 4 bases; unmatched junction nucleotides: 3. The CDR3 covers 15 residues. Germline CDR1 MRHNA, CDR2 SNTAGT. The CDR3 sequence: CASSDGTGGPETQYF. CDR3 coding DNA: TGTGCCAGCAGTGACGGGACAGGGGGTCCAGAGACCCAGTACTTC.

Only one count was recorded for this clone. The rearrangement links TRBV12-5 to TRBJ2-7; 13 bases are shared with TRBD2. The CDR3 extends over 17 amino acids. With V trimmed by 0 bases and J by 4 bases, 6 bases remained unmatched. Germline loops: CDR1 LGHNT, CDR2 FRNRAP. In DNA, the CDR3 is TGTGCTAGTGGTTTGGTAGGGACTAGCGGGATTGCGTACGAGCAGTACTTC. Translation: CASGLVGTSGIAYEQYF.

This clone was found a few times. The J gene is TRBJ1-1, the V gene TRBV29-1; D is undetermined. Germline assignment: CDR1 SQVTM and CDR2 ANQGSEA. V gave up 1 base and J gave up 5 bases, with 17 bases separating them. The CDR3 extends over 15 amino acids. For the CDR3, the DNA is TGCAGCGTTGAAGGGTGGAGCCACCAAGGAACTGAAGCTTTCTTT. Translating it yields CSVEGWSHQGTEAFF.

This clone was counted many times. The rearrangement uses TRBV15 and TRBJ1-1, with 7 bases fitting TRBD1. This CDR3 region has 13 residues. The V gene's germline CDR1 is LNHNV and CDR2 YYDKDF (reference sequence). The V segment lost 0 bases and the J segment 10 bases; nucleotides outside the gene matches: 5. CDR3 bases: TGTGCCACCAGCAGAGATCTGAGGGGGCTAGCTTTCTTT. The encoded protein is CATSRDLRGLAFF.

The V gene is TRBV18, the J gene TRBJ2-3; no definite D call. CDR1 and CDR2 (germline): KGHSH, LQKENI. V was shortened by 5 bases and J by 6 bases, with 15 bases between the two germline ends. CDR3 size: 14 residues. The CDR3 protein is CASSTTKKADTQYF. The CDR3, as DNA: TGTGCCAGCTCAACCACTAAAAAAGCGGATACGCAGTATTTT. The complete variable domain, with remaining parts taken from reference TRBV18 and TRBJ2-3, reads NAGVMQNPRHLVRRRGQEARLRCSPMKGHSHVYWYRQLPEEGLKFMVYLQKENIIDESGMPKERFSAEFPKEGPSILRIQQVVRGDSAAYFCASSTTKKADTQYFGPGTRLTVL.

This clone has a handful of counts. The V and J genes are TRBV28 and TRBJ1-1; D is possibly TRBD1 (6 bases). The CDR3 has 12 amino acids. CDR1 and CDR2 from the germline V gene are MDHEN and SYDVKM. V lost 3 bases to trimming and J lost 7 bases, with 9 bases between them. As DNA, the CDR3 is TGTGCCAGCAGTTTCAGGACAGATGAAGCTTTCTTT. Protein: CASSFRTDEAFF.

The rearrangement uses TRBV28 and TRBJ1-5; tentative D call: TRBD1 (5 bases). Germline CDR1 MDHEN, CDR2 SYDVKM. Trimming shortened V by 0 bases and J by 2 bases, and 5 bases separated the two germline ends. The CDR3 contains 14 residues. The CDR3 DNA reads TGTGCCAGCAGTTTATGGGGGCGCAATCAGCCCCAGCATTTT. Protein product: CASSLWGRNQPQHF.

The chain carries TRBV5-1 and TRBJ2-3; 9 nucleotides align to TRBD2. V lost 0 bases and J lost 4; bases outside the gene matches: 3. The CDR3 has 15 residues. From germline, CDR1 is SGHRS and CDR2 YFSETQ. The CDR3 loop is CASSLGGRAPDTQYF. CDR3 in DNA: TGCGCCAGCAGCTTGGGCGGGAGGGCACCAGATACGCAGTATTTT.

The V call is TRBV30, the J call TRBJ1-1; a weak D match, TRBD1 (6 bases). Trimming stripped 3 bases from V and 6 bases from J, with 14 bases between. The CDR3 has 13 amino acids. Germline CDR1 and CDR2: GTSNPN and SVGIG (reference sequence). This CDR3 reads CAWRDSVWAEAFF. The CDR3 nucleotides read TGTGCCTGGAGGGACAGTGTATGGGCTGAAGCTTTCTTT.

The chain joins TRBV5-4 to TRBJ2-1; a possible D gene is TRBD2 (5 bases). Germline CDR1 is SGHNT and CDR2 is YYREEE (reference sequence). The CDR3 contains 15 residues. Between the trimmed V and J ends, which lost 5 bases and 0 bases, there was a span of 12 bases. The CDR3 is CASSRGTSSYNEQFF. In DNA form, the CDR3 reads TGTGCCAGCAGTCGGGGTACTAGCTCCTACAATGAGCAGTTCTTC.

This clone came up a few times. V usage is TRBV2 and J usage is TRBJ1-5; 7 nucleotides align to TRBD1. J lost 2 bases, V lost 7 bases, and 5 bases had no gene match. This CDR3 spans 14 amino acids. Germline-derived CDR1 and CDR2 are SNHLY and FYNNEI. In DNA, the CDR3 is TGTGCCAGCATGGGGGACAGAGGCAATCAGCCCCAGCATTTT. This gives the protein CASMGDRGNQPQHF.

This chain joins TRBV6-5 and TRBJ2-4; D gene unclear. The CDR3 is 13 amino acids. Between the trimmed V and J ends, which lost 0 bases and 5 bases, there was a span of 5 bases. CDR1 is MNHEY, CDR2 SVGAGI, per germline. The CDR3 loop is CASSYSAENIQYF. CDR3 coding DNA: TGTGCCAGCAGTTACTCGGCGGAAAACATTCAGTACTTC.